This T cell receptor (beta chain) was profiled in a study of CD8+ T cells in alopecia areata. In germline, CDR1 is SQVTM, CDR2 ANQGSEA. The CDR3 loop spans 12 amino acids. Trimming stripped 6 bases from V and 1 base from J, with 9 bases between. Reverse transcribed after extraction, RNA yielded cDNA as the sequencing template. TCRdb's copy holds only in-frame clones and misses some; the assay was immunoSEQ multiplex PCR. The sample consists of roughly 120,000 clones, 35% to 40% of them appearing once. This clone was observed a few times. Sequencing was carried out using CD4+ T cells sorted from blood. The clonotype comes from a human donor with alopecia areata. This rearrangement joins TRBV29-1 to TRBJ1-2, with a possible D match to TRBD1 (5 bases). CDR3 sequence reads: CSVPRVNYGYTF. The CDR3 nucleotides are TGCAGCGTCCCCAGGGTTAACTATGGCTACACCTTC.